Included here is one T cell receptor beta chain sequence, with context. The antigen it binds to is not known. Per-nucleotide qualities are absent, and no much larger clonotype sits a single base away. The data stem from a study of technical replicates of blood from a handful of donors (dated by TCRdb to between 2016 and 2019). Via the germline V gene, CDR1 is KGHSH and CDR2 LQKENI. The CDR3 starts with the cysteine, ends with the phenylalanine, and has 15 residues. Just the 45-base CDR3 DNA is kept, in frame starting at base 1. V loses 2 bases at its end and J loses 5 bases; junction bases beyond the gene matches: 4. The library relied on the immunoSEQ multiplex PCR assay. In its TCRdb copy, this immuneACCESS table keeps in-frame sequences only and misses some clones. Where compared with another copy, unresolved V genes explain less than half of these, and the others have no known cause. The sample table contains more than 90,000 clones; only one count was recorded for about 95% of them. In total, the top ten clones hold 0.26% of the sample.

Sequenced material: T cells isolated from PBMCs. The clonotype was recovered from a human donor in good health. This receptor chain uses TRBV18 and TRBJ2-7, and 12 junctional nucleotides match TRBD1. The CDR3 sequence is CASSPMGQGADEQYF. The DNA is TGTGCCAGCTCACCAATGGGACAGGGGGCCGACGAGCAGTACTTC.